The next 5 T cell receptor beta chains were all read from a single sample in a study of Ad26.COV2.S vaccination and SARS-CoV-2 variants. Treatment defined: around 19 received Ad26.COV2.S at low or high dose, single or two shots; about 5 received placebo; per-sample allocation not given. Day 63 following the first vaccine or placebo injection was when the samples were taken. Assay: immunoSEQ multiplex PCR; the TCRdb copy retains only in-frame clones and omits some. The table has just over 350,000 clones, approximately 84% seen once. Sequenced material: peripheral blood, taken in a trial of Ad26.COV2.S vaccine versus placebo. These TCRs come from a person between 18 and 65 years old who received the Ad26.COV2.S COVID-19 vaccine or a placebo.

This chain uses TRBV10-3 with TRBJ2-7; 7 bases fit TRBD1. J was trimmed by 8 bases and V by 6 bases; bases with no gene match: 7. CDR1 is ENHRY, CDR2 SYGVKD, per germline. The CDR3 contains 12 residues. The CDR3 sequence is CAIREGAQKQYF. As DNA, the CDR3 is TGTGCCATCAGAGAGGGGGCTCAGAAGCAGTACTTC.

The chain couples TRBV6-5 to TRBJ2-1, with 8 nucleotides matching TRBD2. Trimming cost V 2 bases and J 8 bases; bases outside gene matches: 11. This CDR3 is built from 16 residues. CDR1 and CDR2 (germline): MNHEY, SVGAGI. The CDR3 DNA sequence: TGTGCCAGCAGTTACGTGGACAGCGGGAGTTTCGATGAGCAGTTCTTC. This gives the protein CASSYVDSGSFDEQFF.

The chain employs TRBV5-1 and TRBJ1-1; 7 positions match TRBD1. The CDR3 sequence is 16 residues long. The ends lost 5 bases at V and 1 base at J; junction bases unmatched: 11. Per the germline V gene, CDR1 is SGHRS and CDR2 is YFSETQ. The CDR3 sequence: CASRPGQLLGNTEAFF. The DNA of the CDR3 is TGCGCCAGCAGACCGGGACAGCTATTGGGGAACACTGAAGCTTTCTTT.

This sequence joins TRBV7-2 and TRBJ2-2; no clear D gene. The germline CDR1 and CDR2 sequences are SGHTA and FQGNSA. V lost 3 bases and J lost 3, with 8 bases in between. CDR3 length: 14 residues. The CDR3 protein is CASSFMMDTGELFF. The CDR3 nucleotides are TGTGCCAGCAGCTTTATGATGGACACCGGGGAGCTGTTTTTT.

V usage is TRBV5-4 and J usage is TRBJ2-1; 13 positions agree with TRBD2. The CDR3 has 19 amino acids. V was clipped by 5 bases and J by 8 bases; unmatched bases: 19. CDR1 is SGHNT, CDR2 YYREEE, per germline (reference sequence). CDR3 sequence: CASSPTGTSGAERWDEQFF. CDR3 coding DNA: TGTGCCAGCAGTCCGACCGGGACTAGCGGGGCAGAGCGGTGGGATGAGCAGTTCTTC.